The clone carrying this T cell receptor beta chain has just a few counts. Its target is not known. In the PCR, 60 Vbeta and 13 Jbeta primers were used. Measured with immunoSEQ multiplex PCR; TCRdb has only the in-frame clones, and not every one. The sample has about 94,000 clones, around 69% seen once. This sample is part of a study of cytomegalovirus exposure and HLA in healthy donors. Study-wide findings and caveats: TCR beta V- and J-gene trimming, according to a later analysis, was linked to a missense DCLRE1C variant. 16,951 TCR beta sequences were associated with HLA alleles at 0.05 false discovery rate in a later analysis. Rare TCR sequences dominated, though some public TCRs recurred in many donors. Segments of the TCR beta V type were, in most cases, productive about 90% or about 30% of the time in an earlier analysis.

Per germline, CDR1 MRHNA and CDR2 SNTAGT. V was pared by 4 bases and J by 1 base, with 2 bases of the junction left unmatched. This CDR3 is 16 amino acids long. Sequenced material: PBMCs. The chain couples TRBV6-4 to TRBJ2-3, with TRBD2 identical over 13 bases. The clonotype originates from a man younger than 45 in good health and CMV-seronegative. The CDR3 DNA reads TGTGCCAGCAGTGGGACTAGCGGGGGCGGCACAGATACGCAGTATTTT. As protein: CASSGTSGGGTDTQYF.